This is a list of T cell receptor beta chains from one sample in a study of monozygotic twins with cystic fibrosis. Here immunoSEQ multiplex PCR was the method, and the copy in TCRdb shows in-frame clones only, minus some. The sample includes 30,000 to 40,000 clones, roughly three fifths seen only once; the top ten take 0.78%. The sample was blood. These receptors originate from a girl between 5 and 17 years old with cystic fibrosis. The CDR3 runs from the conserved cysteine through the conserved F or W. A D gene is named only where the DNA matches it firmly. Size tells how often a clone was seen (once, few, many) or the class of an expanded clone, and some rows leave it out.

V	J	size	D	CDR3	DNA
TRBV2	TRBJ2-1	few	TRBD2	CASSGVQLAGDNNEQFF	TGTGCCAGCAGTGGAGTTCAACTAGCGGGGGACAACAATGAGCAGTTCTTC
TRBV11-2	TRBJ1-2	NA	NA	CASTPGPPEAYGYTF	TGTGCCAGCACCCCCGGACCGCCAGAGGCCTATGGCTACACCTTC
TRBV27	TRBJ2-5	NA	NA	CASSLSDQETQYF	TGTGCCAGCAGTCTCTCTGACCAAGAGACCCAGTACTTC
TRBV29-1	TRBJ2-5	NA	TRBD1	CSGEAQGATETQYF	TGCAGCGGCGAAGCACAGGGGGCTACCGAGACCCAGTACTTC
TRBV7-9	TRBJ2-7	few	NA	CASSLGGGTYEQYF	TGTGCCAGCAGCTTAGGCGGTGGAACCTACGAGCAGTACTTC
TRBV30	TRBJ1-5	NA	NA	CAWTVGGSDNQPQHF	TGTGCCTGGACGGTAGGCGGGAGCGACAATCAGCCCCAGCATTTT
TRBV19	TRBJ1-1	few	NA	CASSPGLAGAFF	TGTGCCAGTAGTCCCGGGCTGGCTGGGGCTTTCTTT
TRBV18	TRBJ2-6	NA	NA	CASSPILQGGFGSGANVLTF	TGTGCCAGCTCACCAATTTTGCAGGGGGGGTTCGGCTCTGGGGCCAACGTCCTGACTTTC
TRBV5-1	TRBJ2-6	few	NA	CASSQLQSSGANVLTF	TGCGCCAGCAGCCAACTACAAAGCTCTGGGGCCAACGTCCTGACTTTC
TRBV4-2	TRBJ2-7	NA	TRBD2	CASSHFSGRASEQYF	TGTGCCAGCAGTCACTTTAGCGGGAGGGCCAGCGAGCAGTACTTC
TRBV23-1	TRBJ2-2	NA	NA	CASSQSTEGTLNTGELFF	TGCGCCAGCAGTCAATCTACCGAAGGGACGTTGAACACCGGGGAGCTGTTTTTT
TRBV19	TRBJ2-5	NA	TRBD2	CASRGLAGGLRGTQYF	TGTGCCAGTAGGGGACTAGCGGGAGGCCTCCGGGGGACCCAGTACTTC
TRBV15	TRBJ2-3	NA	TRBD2	CATSRGSGGSTDTQYF	TGTGCCACCAGCAGAGGAAGCGGGGGAAGCACAGATACGCAGTATTTT
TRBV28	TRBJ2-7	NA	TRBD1	CASSSTGTPIYEQYF	TGTGCCAGCAGTTCGACAGGGACACCGATCTACGAGCAGTACTTC
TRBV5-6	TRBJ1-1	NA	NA	CASSGRDGNTEAFF	TGTGCCAGCAGCGGCCGGGACGGGAACACTGAAGCTTTCTTT
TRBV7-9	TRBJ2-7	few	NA	CASSGSGPTYEQYF	TGTGCCAGCAGCGGCTCAGGGCCAACCTACGAGCAGTACTTC
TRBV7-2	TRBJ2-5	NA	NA	CASSLAPGETQYF	TGTGCCAGCAGCTTAGCTCCAGGGGAGACCCAGTACTTC
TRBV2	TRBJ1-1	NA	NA	CASPGRDTEAFF	TGTGCCAGCCCCGGTCGCGACACTGAAGCTTTCTTT
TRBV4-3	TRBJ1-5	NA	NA	CASSRDRQVGQPQHF	TGCGCCAGCAGCCGAGATCGACAGGTTGGCCAGCCCCAGCATTTT
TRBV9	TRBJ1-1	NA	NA	CASSVSALEKTEAFF	TGTGCCAGCAGCGTGTCGGCCCTGGAGAAGACTGAAGCTTTCTTT
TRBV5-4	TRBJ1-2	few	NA	CASSLGAGDHGYTF	TGTGCCAGCAGCTTGGGGGCAGGGGATCATGGCTACACCTTC
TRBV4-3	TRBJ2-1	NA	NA	CASSQDLAEVNEQFF	TGCGCCAGCAGCCAAGATTTAGCGGAAGTCAATGAGCAGTTCTTC
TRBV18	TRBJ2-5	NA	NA	CASSPTVQETQYF	TGTGCCAGCTCGCCGACAGTCCAAGAGACCCAGTACTTC
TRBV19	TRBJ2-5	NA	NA	CASRKGWAEETQYF	TGTGCCAGTAGGAAAGGGTGGGCAGAAGAGACCCAGTACTTC
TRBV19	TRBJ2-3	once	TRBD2	CASSMPSGRTDTQYF	TGTGCCAGTAGTATGCCTAGCGGGAGAACGGATACGCAGTATTTT
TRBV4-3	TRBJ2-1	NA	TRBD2	CASSQGLADFNEQFF	TGCGCCAGCAGCCAGGGACTAGCAGATTTCAATGAGCAGTTCTTC
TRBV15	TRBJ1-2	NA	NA	CATSRVLPGADGYTF	TGTGCCACCAGCAGAGTTCTCCCAGGGGCGGATGGCTACACCTTC
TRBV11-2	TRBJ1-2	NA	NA	CASTPGYNYGYTF	TGTGCCAGCACCCCAGGATATAACTATGGCTACACCTTC
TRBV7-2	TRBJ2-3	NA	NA	CASSFSRDTDTQYF	TGTGCCAGCAGCTTCTCCAGGGACACAGATACGCAGTATTTT
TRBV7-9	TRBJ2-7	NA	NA	CATDVREGSYEQYF	TGTGCCACCGATGTAAGGGAAGGGTCCTACGAGCAGTACTTC
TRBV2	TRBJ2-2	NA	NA	CASTEAGELFF	TGTGCCAGCACTGAGGCCGGGGAGCTGTTTTTT
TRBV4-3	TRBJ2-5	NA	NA	CASSQEAGYYQETQYF	TGCGCCAGCAGCCAAGAAGCGGGCTACTACCAAGAGACCCAGTACTTC
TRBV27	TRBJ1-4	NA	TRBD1	CASSSSVEQGESEKLFF	TGTGCCAGCAGTTCAAGCGTCGAACAGGGGGAATCTGAAAAACTGTTTTTT
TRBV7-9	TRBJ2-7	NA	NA	CASSLVAVAGEQYF	TGTGCCAGCAGCTTAGTAGCGGTGGCGGGCGAGCAGTACTTC
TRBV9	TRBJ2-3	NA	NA	CASSLGRADTQYF	TGTGCCAGCAGTCTCGGCAGGGCAGATACGCAGTATTTT
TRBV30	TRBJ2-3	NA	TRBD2	CAWSVGVAGRGDTQYF	TGTGCCTGGAGTGTAGGGGTAGCGGGACGTGGAGATACGCAGTATTTT
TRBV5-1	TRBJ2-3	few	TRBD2	CASSTETSGDTQYF	TGCGCCAGCAGCACCGAGACTAGCGGTGATACGCAGTATTTT
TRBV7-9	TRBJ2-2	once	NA	CASSSGQVNTGELFF	TGTGCCAGCAGCTCAGGACAAGTGAACACCGGGGAGCTGTTTTTT
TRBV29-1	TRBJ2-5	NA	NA	CSVRSLLQETQYF	TGCAGCGTTAGGTCACTCCTCCAGGAGACCCAGTACTTC
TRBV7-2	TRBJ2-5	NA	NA	CASSSTKYQETQYF	TGTGCCAGCAGCTCAACTAAGTACCAAGAGACCCAGTACTTC
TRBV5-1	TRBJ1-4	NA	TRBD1	CASSLGHRGDEKLFF	TGCGCCAGCAGCTTAGGGCACAGGGGAGACGAAAAACTGTTTTTT
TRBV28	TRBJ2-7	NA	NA	CAIGGPVNYEQYF	TGTGCCATTGGGGGACCGGTAAACTACGAGCAGTACTTC
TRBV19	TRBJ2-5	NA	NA	CASSPRALRAQETQYF	TGTGCCAGTAGTCCCCGGGCCCTGAGGGCCCAAGAGACCCAGTACTTC
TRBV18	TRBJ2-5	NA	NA	CASSPGSQETQYF	TGTGCCAGCTCACCAGGCAGTCAAGAGACCCAGTACTTC
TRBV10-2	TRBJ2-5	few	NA	CASTDGGGETQYF	TGCGCCAGCACAGATGGGGGTGGCGAGACCCAGTACTTC
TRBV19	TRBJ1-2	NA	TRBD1	CASRMKDRANYGYTF	TGTGCCAGTAGGATGAAGGACAGGGCGAACTATGGCTACACCTTC
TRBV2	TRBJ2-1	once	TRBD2	CASSRGRESNEQFF	TGTGCCAGCAGTCGAGGGCGGGAGAGCAATGAGCAGTTCTTC
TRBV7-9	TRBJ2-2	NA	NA	CASSLVGQPFPGELFF	TGTGCCAGCAGCTTAGTAGGACAACCTTTTCCCGGGGAGCTGTTTTTT
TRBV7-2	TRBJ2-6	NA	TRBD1	CASSSPQGAAGANVLTF	TGTGCCAGCAGCTCGCCCCAGGGGGCGGCTGGGGCCAACGTCCTGACTTTC
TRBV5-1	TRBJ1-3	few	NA	CASHPGGSTSSGNTIYF	TGCGCCAGCCACCCTGGAGGGTCTACAAGCTCTGGAAACACCATATATTTT
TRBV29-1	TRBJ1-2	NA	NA	CSVGGGPRNYGYTF	TGCAGCGTTGGGGGGGGACCGAGGAACTATGGCTACACCTTC
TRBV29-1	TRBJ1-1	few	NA	CSVERAEAFF	TGCAGCGTTGAACGCGCTGAAGCTTTCTTT
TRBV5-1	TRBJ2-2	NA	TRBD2	CASSSGLAGAGELFF	TGCGCCAGCAGCTCCGGACTAGCGGGGGCCGGGGAGCTGTTTTTT